This TCR beta chain was sequenced during a study of human T cells and chemical hapten exposure. About the research overall: Slight differences in pooled library volume were the main source of varying TCR yields across samples.

MiXCR, applied by TCRdb to the RACE reads, yields one record per CDR3 protein. The sample comprises around 300,000 distinct CDR3 sequences, around 6.9% of which are singletons, and roughly 8% rests with the top ten. Regarding time point: patch test 1, 2 weeks after DPC sensitization. Indicated treatment: therapeutic diphenylcyclopropenone sensitization with weekly scalp DPC. This clonotype was counted a few times. The CDR3 extends over 14 amino acids. Per the germline V gene, CDR1 is PRHDT and CDR2 is FYEKMQ (reference sequence). The ends were cut back, 5 bases at V and 8 bases at J, with 13 bases in the middle.

This sequence was found in a woman aged 18-29 years with alopecia areata. Some clones in this sample may be carry-over from other donors' samples. The material was whole blood, obtained in connection with sensitization to the hapten diphenylcyclopropenone (DPC). This chain uses TRBV13 with TRBJ1-6; possible D gene TRBD1, 6 bases. In nucleotides, the CDR3 is TGTGCCAGCAGCCGTAGAGGGGGGGATTCACCCCTCCACTTT. Translated: CASSRRGGDSPLHF.